This note documents a single TCR beta chain sequence. This clonotype was observed at least ten times. Its antigen is not yet known. No much larger clonotype is one base removed from it; base qualities were not supplied. In the ophthalmopathy patients, disease was moderately to severely active, with a Clinical Activity Score of 3 or more, a NOSPECS grade of 4 or more, and a duration of less than 3 months. Any patient with an uncontrolled infection, another autoimmune disease, pregnancy or lactation was excluded. Diagnoses were established on the basis of clinical symptoms, serum thyroxine and TRAb, thyroid ultrasound, and orbital computed tomography. Ficoll-Paque density gradient centrifugation was used to isolate PBMCs from under 11 ml of fresh peripheral blood. Total RNA was extracted using Trizol reagent, and RNA quality was assessed on an Agilent 2100 Bioanalyzer. V is trimmed back by 1 base and J by 3 bases, and the junction contains 3 bases that no gene match accounts for. CDR1 and CDR2 were assigned from the germline V gene as SGHVS and FQNEAQ. Including cysteine and phenylalanine, the CDR3 has 14 amino acids. This entry keeps only the CDR3 DNA: 42 bases, framed from base 1.

Amplification of TCR beta CDR3 regions was carried out from RNA transcripts. The first round of RT-PCR for the TCR CDR3 was performed with the HTBI primer set and the Qiagen OneStep RT-PCR kit. Libraries were constructed in a second round of multiplex PCR, after which size selection and purification were performed. Paired-end sequencing of the libraries was performed with 100 bp reads on an Illumina HiSeq2000. In the paper's pipeline: SOAPnuke was used to process the raw data, with reads discarded if the reads contained adapters or uncalled bases, had a mean Phred below 15, or lacked an exact constant-primer or identifier match. High-quality paired reads were merged with COPE v1.2.5, and unique nucleotide sequences were defined as clonotypes. Clonotypes were aligned to IMGT TRBV, TRBD and TRBJ reference segments using MiTCR v1.1. Analysis was restricted to V-J combinations with a frequency above 0.0001, which covered about 99% of repertoires. A TCS score was defined as the ratio of F50 (clonal expansion) to E x V (chaos), with BLOSUM62-based TCRdist applied between CDR3 peptides within each V-J. Welch's t-statistics and random forest reduced fewer than 550 V-J features to under 15, which were used in a naive Bayes classifier (R e1071). TCRdb reworked the public reads: Q25 trimming with fastp, MiXCR clone assembly, productive beta chains retained. Rows with a matching CDR3 protein are joined into one entry that keeps the most common DNA and genes. TCRdb, not the original authors, processed these V and J calls. A total of 600,000 to 650,000 distinct CDR3 sequences appear in this sample, 20% of them only once. Jointly, the top ten make up around a third of the sample.

This sample is part of a study of T cells in Graves' hyperthyroidism and ophthalmopathy (dated by TCRdb to between 2018 and 2020). Context from the whole study: Peripheral blood samples were taken at the time of initial diagnosis, prior to any treatment. To identify distinguishing TCR V-J signatures, a discovery cohort of some 99 patients was used, comprising 43 with Graves' ophthalmopathy and approximately 58 with stable Graves' hyperthyroidism. Prospective prediction of ophthalmopathy was tested in an independent validation cohort consisting of 18 to 20 hyperthyroidism patients and around 17 patients who later progressed to ophthalmopathy. The 100 discovery patients were randomly split 7:3 into training and test sets. The study also compared thyroid tissue and blood T-cell repertoires from more than five Graves' hyperthyroidism patients. Once sampling was done, hyperthyroidism patients were given methimazole at a starting dose of 30 mg daily, whereas ophthalmopathy patients were given high-dose intravenous methylprednisolone. The paper reports TCR Vbeta CDR3 sequencing of some 140 peripheral blood samples: 43 ophthalmopathy, around 80 hyperthyroidism and 17 progressor patients.

Study-wide conclusions, independent of this receptor: Blood samples also contained most of the expanded thyroid clonotypes (frequency above 0.001), which suggests that blood repertoires may reflect thyroid immune responses. No statistical method was used to set the sample size in advance, and investigators knew the group allocation. In cross-validation, a model built on a 13 V-J signature told ophthalmopathy apart from stable hyperthyroidism with approximately 90% sensitivity and around 83% specificity, and in testing the same model reached 80%/75%. In validation, the model predicted progression to ophthalmopathy with about 71% sensitivity and 72% to 75% specificity, a median of around six months before onset.

The V gene is TRBV7-8 and the J gene is TRBJ2-7, with 7 middle bases fitting TRBD2. The material sequenced was blood. The origin of this receptor is a man aged 30-40 years with Graves' ophthalmopathy. The nucleotides are TGTGCCAGCAGCTTAGGAACTAGCGACTACGAGCAGTACTTC. The encoded protein is CASSLGTSDYEQYF.